This T cell receptor (beta chain) is drawn from a study of cytomegalovirus exposure and HLA in healthy donors. Study observations and caveats: Subsequent analysis found a tendency for first-cohort TCR clusters to co-occur within the 120 or so validation repertoires. According to the study, 160 or so TCR beta chains were cytomegalovirus-associated.

Only one count was recorded for this clone. Antigen: not known. Germline values: CDR1 MDHEN, CDR2 SYDVKM. The CDR3 totals 15 residues. V shed 6 bases and J shed 4 bases, with 15 bases lying between them. Sequencing used immunoSEQ multiplex PCR; TCRdb keeps in-frame clones, though not all of them. The sample includes 200,000 or so clones, over 80% of them seen just once. The material sequenced was PBMCs. The TCR comes from a woman younger than 30 in good health and CMV-seronegative. V is TRBV28 and J is TRBJ2-2; D is possibly TRBD2 (7 bases). In DNA, the CDR3 is TGTGCCAGCAGCAAAGGGGGGGCTGGCACCGGGGAGCTGTTTTTT. Translation: CASSKGGAGTGELFF.